This T cell receptor beta chain comes out of a study of blood T cells in healthy people across ages. Study-level findings and limits: Roughly linear declines in TCR beta diversity per million T cells occurred with age. Estimates of diversity drawn from one million T cells were considered underestimates. Diversity of TCR beta correlated strongly with naive T cell percentage.

Of note for this clonotype: What it recognizes is unknown.

A sample-barcoded 5' primer and a J-beta primer mix were used in a second PCR of about 7 to 12 cycles. A template-switch adaptor that had 12 random nucleotides put a tag on each cDNA molecule. TCRdb re-derived calls from the 5' RACE reads in MiXCR, one entry per CDR3 protein. The table has 1,300,000 or so distinct CDR3 sequences, approximately 60% seen once; the top ten hold over 5%. Germline CDR1 reads ENHRY; CDR2 reads SYGVKD. Trimming removed 5 bases at V and 1 base at J, with 9 bases between. The CDR3 has 14 residues. The sequenced sample consisted of blood. The sequence derives from a man between 18 and 35 years old in good health. The chain combines TRBV10-3 with TRBJ2-1, with D possibly called TRBD1 or TRBD2 (5 bases each). Here the CDR3 reads CAISPGSSYNEQFF. The CDR3 DNA reads TGTGCCATCAGTCCAGGGAGTTCCTACAATGAGCAGTTCTTC.